The clone carrying this T cell receptor beta chain was seen only once. As handled by the study authors: Estimates of nucleated cell counts were drawn from the amplification of reference gene primers. Sequenced by immunoSEQ multiplex PCR; TCRdb stores in-frame clones only, minus some. The V and J calls and clone size were taken over from that table, and D and trimming were inferred from the DNA. The table shows about 180,000 clones, with nearly 80% occurring only once. It was within 2 weeks before study entry that exposed participants met a COVID-19 case. This CDR3 has 12 residues. The germline CDR1 and CDR2 sequences are SNHLY and FYNNEI. V was shortened by 10 bases and J by 2 bases, with 9 bases between the two germline ends. This entry is derived from a study of blood T cell repertoires in COVID-19. Overall study context: Samples representing acute and convalescent COVID-19 were sourced from the United States, Italy and Spain.

The chain joins TRBV2 to TRBJ1-3; possible D gene TRBD1, 5 bases. The sequence was collected from a man between 60 and 75 years old who had been exposed to COVID-19. Sequencing input: PBMCs or T cells enriched from blood (not recorded which). CDR3 in amino acids: CAMGQAGNTIYF. CDR3 nucleotide sequence: TGTGCCATGGGGCAGGCTGGAAACACCATATATTTT.